This TCR beta chain was recovered during a study of T cells in Graves' hyperthyroidism and ophthalmopathy. It was RNA transcripts that yielded the amplified TCR beta CDR3 regions. HTBI primers drove first-round RT-PCR of the TCR CDR3. TCRdb re-derived calls from the multiplex PCR reads in MiXCR, one entry per CDR3 protein. This table has roughly 400,000 distinct CDR3 sequences, 11% to 15% appearing once. The source of this sequence is a man over 45 with Graves' ophthalmopathy. The source material was blood.

The CDR3 sequence is CASSIAPGAGSYNEQFF. CDR3 DNA sequence: TGTGCCAGTAGTATCGCTCCAGGGGCCGGGTCCTACAATGAGCAGTTCTTC. The chain carries TRBV19 and TRBJ2-1, with a tentative D call TRBD1 (6 bases). The CDR3 consists of 17 residues. V gave up 3 bases and J gave up 1 base, with 16 bases separating them. In germline, CDR1 is LNHDA, CDR2 SQIVND (reference sequence).